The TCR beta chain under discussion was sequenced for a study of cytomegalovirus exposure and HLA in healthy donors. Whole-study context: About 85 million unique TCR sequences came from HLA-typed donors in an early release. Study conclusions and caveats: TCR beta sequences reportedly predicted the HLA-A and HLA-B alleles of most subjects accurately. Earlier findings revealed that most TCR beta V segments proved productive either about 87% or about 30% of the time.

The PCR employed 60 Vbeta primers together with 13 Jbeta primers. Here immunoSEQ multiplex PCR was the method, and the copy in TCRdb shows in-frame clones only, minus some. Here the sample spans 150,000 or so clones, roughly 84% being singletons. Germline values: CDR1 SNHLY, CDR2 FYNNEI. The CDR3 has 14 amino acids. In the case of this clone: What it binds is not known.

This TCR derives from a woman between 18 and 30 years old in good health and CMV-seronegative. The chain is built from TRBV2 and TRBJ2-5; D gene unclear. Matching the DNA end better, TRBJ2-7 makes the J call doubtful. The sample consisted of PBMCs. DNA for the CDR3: TGTGCCAGCAGTGAAGCCTCCTTTGATAACGAGCAGTACTTC. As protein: CASSEASFDNEQYF.